The 22 T cell receptor beta chains below come from one sample, sequenced in a study of OX40 agonist ivuxolimab in advanced cancers. The method was immunoSEQ multiplex PCR; TCRdb's version includes in-frame clones alone and lacks a portion of them. The sample holds roughly 97,000 clones, 85% to 90% seen once. The source was CD4+ or CD8+ T cells sorted from blood, collected in a trial of the OX40 agonist ivuxolimab. Source of these receptors: an adult with an advanced solid tumor such as melanoma, head and neck, liver or kidney cancer.

This chain joins TRBV6-6 and TRBJ1-5; 9 bases agree with TRBD1. V lost 10 bases, J lost 7 bases, and 11 bases stayed unmatched. This CDR3 is 14 amino acids long. CDR1 is MNHNY, CDR2 SVGAGI, per germline (reference sequence). In DNA form, the CDR3 reads TGTGCCACTCGACCGACAGGGGGGAACCAGCCCCAGCATTTT. It codes for CATRPTGGNQPQHF.

The rearrangement joins TRBV9 to TRBJ1-1; unclear D gene. The CDR3 spans 14 residues. Between the trimmed V and J ends, which lost 0 bases and 2 bases, there was a span of 8 bases. CDR1 and CDR2 from the germline V gene are SGDLS and YYNGEE. DNA for the CDR3: TGTGCCAGCAGCGTAGGAGGAGAAAACACTGAAGCTTTCTTT. It specifies CASSVGGENTEAFF.

V is TRBV6-5 and J is TRBJ1-1, with TRBD1 identical over 9 bases. Germline V gene data show CDR1 as MNHEY and CDR2 as SVGAGI. Unmatched junction bases numbered 5, after V lost 5 bases and J lost 7 bases. There are 13 residues in the CDR3. CDR3: CASSLRQGGEAFF. The CDR3 nucleotides are TGTGCCAGCAGTCTACGACAGGGGGGTGAAGCTTTCTTT.

The chain has TRBV7-2 and TRBJ2-2, with D possibly matching TRBD1 (5 bases). The CDR3 length is 13 residues. Germline CDR1 SGHTA, CDR2 FQGNSA. The V end was cut by 4 bases, the J end by 5 bases, with 8 bases between. CDR3 sequence reads: CASSSYRTGELFF. CDR3 DNA: TGTGCCAGCAGCTCCTACAGGACCGGGGAGCTGTTTTTT.

The chain carries TRBV6-1 and TRBJ2-3; 14 bases align to TRBD2. The CDR3 runs 15 residues. V was clipped by 5 bases and J by 4 bases; unmatched bases: 2. The germline CDR1 and CDR2 sequences are MNHNS and SASEGT. CDR3 loop: CASSRGLAGADTQYF. The CDR3, as DNA: TGTGCCAGCAGTAGGGGACTAGCGGGAGCAGATACGCAGTATTTT.

The CDR3 reads CASSQVDMGWVTGELFF. CDR3 DNA: TGCGCCAGCAGCCAAGTGGACATGGGGTGGGTCACCGGGGAGCTGTTTTTT. The chain couples TRBV4-1 to TRBJ2-2, with D maybe TRBD1 (5 bases). Trimming shortened V by 1 base and J by 4 bases, and 16 bases separated the two germline ends. The CDR3 totals 17 residues. From germline, CDR1 is MGHRA and CDR2 YSYEKL.

V is TRBV2 and J is TRBJ1-2, with D maybe TRBD1 (5 bases). This CDR3 region has 15 residues. CDR1 and CDR2 from the germline V gene are SNHLY and FYNNEI. The germline V and J ends were trimmed by 1 base and 7 bases, with 16 bases remaining between them. The CDR3 reads CASSEGPGRVSGYTF. DNA for the CDR3: TGTGCCAGCAGTGAAGGGCCCGGCAGGGTCAGTGGCTACACCTTC.

The genes are TRBV19 and TRBJ2-5; maybe TRBD2 (6 bases). With 3 bases removed from V and 5 bases from J, the gap between germline ends came to 10 bases. Germline assignment: CDR1 LNHDA and CDR2 SQIVND (reference sequence). This CDR3 has 13 residues. In nucleotides, the CDR3 is TGTGCCAGTAGTATGGGGGGACGGGAGACCCAGTACTTC. This sequence encodes CASSMGGRETQYF.

The chain employs TRBV10-2 and TRBJ2-3, with no clear D. Trimming stripped 2 bases from V and 3 bases from J, with 3 bases between. The germline gives CDR1 WSHSY, CDR2 SAAADI. The CDR3 consists of 12 residues. The CDR3 here is CASSELTDTQYF. The CDR3 DNA reads as TGCGCCAGCAGTGAGCTGACAGATACGCAGTATTTT.

V is TRBV5-1 and J is TRBJ2-3, with D perhaps TRBD2 (10 bases). CDR1 and CDR2 from the germline V gene are SGHRS and YFSETQ. The CDR3 is 18 residues long. Trimming removed 4 bases from V and 4 bases from J, with 25 bases in between. The DNA for the CDR3 is TGCGCCAGCAGCACGGGACAGGGAGGGACTAGCGAGGCAGATACGCAGTATTTT. It encodes CASSTGQGGTSEADTQYF.

The chain combines TRBV11-1 with TRBJ2-1, with TRBD1 identical over 9 bases. Trimming took 5 bases from V and 4 from J; bases not matched to a gene: 6. This CDR3 has 15 amino acids. CDR1 is SGHAT and CDR2 is FQDESV in the germline V gene (reference sequence). This chain's CDR3 is CASSQGQGIYNEQFF. In nucleotides, the CDR3 is TGTGCCAGCAGCCAGGGACAGGGAATATACAATGAGCAGTTCTTC. The full variable domain, in which reference TRBV11-1 and TRBJ2-1 provide the parts outside the CDR3, is EAEVAQSPRYKITEKSQAVAFWCDPISGHATLYWYRQILGQGPELLVQFQDESVVDDSQLPKDRFSAERLKGVDSTLKIQPAELGDSAMYLCASSQGQGIYNEQFFGPGTRLTVL.

V usage is TRBV29-1 and J usage is TRBJ2-3; D may be TRBD2 (6 bases). V lost 6 bases and J 4 bases, leaving 20 bases between the germline ends. The CDR3 has 15 residues. CDR1 is SQVTM, CDR2 ANQGSEA, per germline. The CDR3 DNA follows: TGCAGCGTGGGGGGTGGCGGGACTGGATCAGATACGCAGTATTTT. Translation gives CSVGGGGTGSDTQYF.

This clone was seen once. The genes are TRBV2 and TRBJ1-1, with a possible D match to TRBD1 (6 bases). Between the trimmed V and J ends, which lost 4 bases and 3 bases, there was a span of 15 bases. This CDR3 has 15 amino acids. CDR1 is SNHLY, CDR2 FYNNEI, per germline. The CDR3 loop is CASSGAGVRYTEAFF. The CDR3 DNA follows: TGTGCCAGCAGTGGGGCAGGGGTTCGGTACACTGAAGCTTTCTTT. Looking up the rest from reference TRBV2 and TRBJ1-1 gives the full variable domain: EPEVTQTPSHQVTQMGQEVILRCVPISNHLYFYWYRQILGQKVEFLVSFYNNEISEKSEIFDDQFSVERPDGSNFTLKIRSTKLEDSAMYFCASSGAGVRYTEAFFGQGTRLTVV.

This chain connects TRBV7-2 to TRBJ2-5; no definite D call. Trimming shortened V by 7 bases and J by 2 bases, and 11 bases separated the two germline ends. The CDR3 contains 13 residues. Germline CDR1 and CDR2: SGHTA and FQGNSA. CDR3 amino acids: CASTRGAQETQYF. The CDR3 region has the DNA TGTGCCAGCACTCGCGGTGCGCAAGAGACCCAGTACTTC.

V gene TRBV4-2 combines with J gene TRBJ2-7; D is possibly TRBD1 or TRBD2 (6 bases each). The germline CDR1 and CDR2 sequences are LGHNA and YNFKEQ. V was pared by 4 bases and J by 5 bases, with 18 bases between. CDR3 size: 15 residues. DNA for the CDR3: TGTGCCAGCAGCCGATATTCCCCGGGGGCGGACGAGCAGTACTTC. Translation: CASSRYSPGADEQYF.

The rearrangement uses TRBV6-1 and TRBJ2-3; maybe TRBD2 (6 bases). From germline, CDR1 is MNHNS and CDR2 SASEGT. The V end lost 0 bases, the J end lost 6 bases, and 13 bases lay between the germline ends. The CDR3 is made up of 15 amino acids. CDR3 amino acids: CASSEALGGRDTQYF. DNA for the CDR3: TGTGCCAGCAGTGAAGCGCTCGGGGGTAGGGATACGCAGTATTTT.

This chain uses TRBV5-1 with TRBJ2-6; TRBD1 is a possible D gene (5 bases). CDR1 is SGHRS, CDR2 YFSETQ, per germline. Trimming took 6 bases from V and 2 from J, leaving 9 bases between them. This CDR3 contains 14 residues. The CDR3 DNA sequence: TGCGCCAGCAACTGGGGCGCTGGGGCCAACGTCCTGACTTTC. It translates to CASNWGAGANVLTF.

The chain is built from TRBV10-3 and TRBJ1-5; D is perhaps TRBD1 (5 bases). With 10 bases removed from V and 2 bases from J, the gap between germline ends came to 18 bases. The germline gives CDR1 ENHRY, CDR2 SYGVKD. The CDR3 has 15 residues. The CDR3: CATSGQTGGNQPQHF. DNA for the CDR3: TGTGCCACCTCCGGCCAAACGGGGGGCAATCAGCCCCAGCATTTT.

This chain connects TRBV28 to TRBJ1-2; 7 bases map to TRBD1. Germline V gene lookup returns CDR1 MDHEN and CDR2 SYDVKM. Trimming took 6 bases from V and 9 from J; bases not matched to a gene: 10. This CDR3 region has 13 residues. The CDR3 loop reads CASRTGQEGSYTF. The CDR3 region has the DNA TGTGCCAGCAGAACTGGACAGGAGGGGAGCTACACCTTC.

The chain combines TRBV6-5 with TRBJ2-7; the D is unclear. The CDR3 has 12 residues. The germline CDR1 and CDR2 sequences are MNHEY and SVGAGI. Deletions cut 7 bases from V and 0 bases from J, with 7 bases between. The CDR3 coding sequence is TGTGCCAGCACCGCGGACTCCTACGAGCAGTACTTC. Protein: CASTADSYEQYF.

This chain connects TRBV6-5 to TRBJ1-2, with D maybe TRBD1 (5 bases). V lost 1 base and J lost 6, with 18 bases in between. The CDR3 runs 16 residues. Germline-derived CDR1 and CDR2 are MNHEY and SVGAGI. CDR3: CASSYYRGGTFHGYTF. Written as DNA, the CDR3 is TGTGCCAGCAGTTACTACCGGGGGGGAACTTTTCATGGCTACACCTTC.

This chain links TRBV30 with TRBJ2-2, with 7 bases matching TRBD2. The V gene's germline CDR1 is GTSNPN and CDR2 SVGIG (reference sequence). The CDR3 runs to 15 residues. V dropped 4 bases and J dropped 6; count of bases not matched to a gene: 11. The CDR3 coding sequence is TGTGCCTGGAATCCCGGACTAGTTGATTCCGGGGAGCTGTTTTTT. This codes for CAWNPGLVDSGELFF.